This T cell receptor beta chain was identified during a study of blood T cells in healthy people across ages. This clonotype was counted between two and nine times. Germline lookup yields CDR1 SGHRS and CDR2 YFSETQ. Trimming took 0 bases from V and 2 from J, leaving 14 bases between them. CDR3 size: 16 residues. Using a J-beta primer mix together with a sample-barcoded 5' primer, a second PCR was run for about 6 to 12 cycles. TCRdb ran MiXCR on the 5' RACE reads and lists one entry per CDR3 protein. The profile shows some 850,000 distinct CDR3 sequences, 25% to 30% of them singletons. These same data were also listed under a study on T cells of mothers and their children.

This TCR derives from a boy aged 10-17 years in good health. Sequenced sample: blood. The chain carries TRBV5-1 and TRBJ2-5; possible D gene TRBD1, 5 bases. CDR3 in DNA: TGCGCCAGCAGCTTGGTCCAGGGTGGCGTACAAGAGACCCAGTACTTC. Amino acid sequence: CASSLVQGGVQETQYF.